These 2 T cell receptor beta chains share one sample of origin, sequenced in a study of cytomegalovirus exposure and HLA in healthy donors. It was with 60 Vbeta and 13 Jbeta primers that the PCR ran. TCRdb's table, derived via immunoSEQ multiplex PCR, lists solely in-frame clones and lacks some. The sample table sets out fewer than 85,000 clones. Sequences were obtained from PBMCs. The receptors here all came from a middle-aged woman in good health and CMV-seropositive.

V gene TRBV7-6 combines with J gene TRBJ2-1; 7 nucleotides line up with TRBD2. Trimming removed 0 bases from V and 9 bases from J; junction bases left unmatched: 20. The germline V gene encodes CDR1 SGHVS and CDR2 FNYEAQ. CDR3 length equals 19 residues. Here the CDR3 DNA reads TGTGCCAGCAGCTTAGCAGCCCGTGGCGGGAGAGGGGTGTCGAGTGAGCAGTTCTTC. Amino acid sequence: CASSLAARGGRGVSSEQFF.

The chain recombines TRBV5-1 with TRBJ2-3; D uncertain. This CDR3 has 14 amino acids. V was pared by 0 bases and J by 2 bases, with 7 bases between. Germline values: CDR1 SGHRS, CDR2 YFSETQ. CDR3 loop: CASSLASPTDTQYF. The CDR3 DNA follows: TGCGCCAGCAGCTTGGCCAGTCCCACAGATACGCAGTATTTT.